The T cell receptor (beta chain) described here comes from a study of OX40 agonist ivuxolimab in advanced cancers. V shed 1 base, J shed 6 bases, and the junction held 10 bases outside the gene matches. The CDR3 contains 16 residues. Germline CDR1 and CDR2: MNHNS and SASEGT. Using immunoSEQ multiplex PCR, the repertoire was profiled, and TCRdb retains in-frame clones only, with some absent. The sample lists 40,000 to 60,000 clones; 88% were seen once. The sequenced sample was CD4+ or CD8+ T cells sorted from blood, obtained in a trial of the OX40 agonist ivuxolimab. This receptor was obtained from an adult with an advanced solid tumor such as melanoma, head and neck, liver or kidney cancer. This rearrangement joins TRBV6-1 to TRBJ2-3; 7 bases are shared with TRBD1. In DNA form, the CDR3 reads TGTGCCAGCAGTGAAGGATGGGACAGCCCGGTGGATACGCAGTATTTT. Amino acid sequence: CASSEGWDSPVDTQYF.